These 31 T cell receptor beta chains share one sample of origin, sequenced in a study of T cell responses to AZD1222 COVID-19 vaccine. Measured with immunoSEQ multiplex PCR; TCRdb has only the in-frame clones, and not every one. The top ten clones hold about 2.6% of a sample with fewer than 120,000 clones, more than 90% of them seen once. The specimen was peripheral blood, collected 28 days after the second AZD1222 dose. These receptors were taken from an adult who received the AZD1222 COVID-19 vaccine.

The chain joins TRBV27 to TRBJ2-2; a possible D gene is TRBD1 (6 bases). The CDR3 has 14 amino acids. V lost 6 bases and J 0 bases, leaving 8 bases between the germline ends. Germline V gene data show CDR1 as MNHEY and CDR2 as SMNVEV (reference sequence). CDR3 coding DNA: TGTGCCAGCAGCCGGACAGCGAACACCGGGGAGCTGTTTTTT. This encodes CASSRTANTGELFF.

The chain has TRBV7-2 and TRBJ2-5, with D unresolved. The CDR3 is 14 amino acids. Germline V gene lookup returns CDR1 SGHTA and CDR2 FQGNSA. Trimming left V 3 bases short and J 1 base short, with 9 bases between. The CDR3 is CASSFFRSQETQYF. CDR3 DNA sequence: TGTGCCAGCAGCTTCTTTCGGTCCCAAGAGACCCAGTACTTC.

The V gene is TRBV30, the J gene TRBJ2-3; D may be TRBD1 (5 bases). This CDR3 spans 14 amino acids. Trimming shortened V by 0 bases and J by 2 bases, and 9 bases separated the two germline ends. CDR1 and CDR2 from the germline V gene are GTSNPN and SVGIG (reference sequence). CDR3 protein: CAWSVQEITDTQYF. The CDR3 coding sequence is TGTGCCTGGAGTGTACAGGAGATCACAGATACGCAGTATTTT.

CDR3 region: CASSRQGPYGYTF. The DNA for the CDR3 is TGTGCCAGCAGTCGACAGGGCCCCTATGGCTACACCTTC. The chain uses TRBV6-5 and TRBJ1-2; 7 positions match TRBD1. The CDR3 has 13 residues. Germline-derived CDR1 and CDR2 are MNHEY and SVGAGI. V was pared by 5 bases and J by 4 bases, with 4 bases of the junction left unmatched.

The genes are TRBV5-1 and TRBJ1-4; tentative D call: TRBD1 (6 bases). The CDR3 has 16 residues. V was trimmed by 4 bases and J by 0 bases, leaving 13 bases between them. The germline V gene has CDR1 SGHRS and CDR2 YFSETQ. CDR3 loop: CASSGGAGATNEKLFF. CDR3 bases: TGCGCCAGCAGCGGGGGGGCAGGAGCAACTAATGAAAAACTGTTTTTT.

The chain recombines TRBV6-2 or TRBV6-3 with TRBJ1-1; 7 positions match TRBD1. CDR1 is MNHEY and CDR2 is SVGEGT in the germline V gene. The CDR3 totals 16 residues. J lost 8 bases, V lost 2 bases, and 14 bases had no gene match. The CDR3 is CASSYPTGRGPWEAFF. CDR3 DNA sequence: TGTGCCAGCAGTTACCCGACGGGTAGGGGGCCTTGGGAAGCTTTCTTT.

V usage is TRBV7-8 and J usage is TRBJ1-3; TRBD1 agrees at 8 bases. The CDR3 is made up of 15 amino acids. Germline CDR1 reads SGHVS; CDR2 reads FQNEAQ. V lost 1 base, J lost 9 bases, and 8 bases stayed unmatched. The CDR3 loop is CASSLVQGATGTIYF. CDR3 DNA: TGTGCCAGCAGCTTAGTGCAGGGGGCTACCGGCACCATATATTTT.

The chain is built from TRBV6-6 and TRBJ2-5, with TRBD1 as a possible D gene (6 bases). Trimming pared 5 bases from V and 6 bases from J, leaving 16 bases between. The CDR3 spans 14 residues. CDR1 is MNHNY, CDR2 SVGAGI, per germline (reference sequence). For the CDR3, the DNA is TGTGCCAGCAGTCGGGATACAGGGAGCAAGACCCAGTACTTC. Translating gives CASSRDTGSKTQYF.

CDR3 residues: CSARDGYYEQYF. The CDR3 DNA follows: TGCAGCGCCCGGGACGGGTACTACGAGCAGTACTTC. V usage is TRBV29-1 and J usage is TRBJ2-7; D may be TRBD1 or TRBD2 (5 bases each). Trimming cost V 7 bases and J 3 bases, with 13 bases left between them. CDR3 length: 12 amino acids. The germline CDR1 and CDR2 sequences are SQVTM and ANQGSEA.

This chain joins TRBV5-1 and TRBJ2-3; tentatively, D is TRBD2 (5 bases). The CDR3 covers 16 residues. Trimming left V 0 bases short and J 1 base short, with 12 bases between. Per the germline V gene, CDR1 is SGHRS and CDR2 is YFSETQ. The CDR3 loop reads CASSLDGLAGTDTQYF. Written as DNA, the CDR3 is TGCGCCAGCAGCTTGGATGGACTCGCCGGCACAGATACGCAGTATTTT.

The rearrangement joins TRBV19 to TRBJ1-4; 8 bases agree with TRBD1. CDR1 is LNHDA, CDR2 SQIVND, per germline (reference sequence). Trimming removed 3 bases from V and 2 bases from J; junction bases left unmatched: 8. This CDR3 region has 17 residues. CDR3 region: CASSIIRGLSTNEKLFF. CDR3 DNA: TGTGCCAGTAGTATCATCAGGGGGCTGTCGACTAATGAAAAACTGTTTTTT. Drawing the rest from reference TRBV19 and TRBJ1-4, the complete variable domain is DGGITQSPKYLFRKEGQNVTLSCEQNLNHDAMYWYRQDPGQGLRLIYYSQIVNDFQKGDIAEGYSVSREKKESFPLTVTSAQKNPTAFYLCASSIIRGLSTNEKLFFGSGTQLSVL.

V and J are TRBV3-1 (or the pseudogene TRBV3-2) and TRBJ2-3; D may be TRBD2 (6 bases). The CDR3 is 15 residues long. Trimming pared 4 bases from V and 2 bases from J, leaving 13 bases between. CDR1 and CDR2 (germline): LGHDT, YNNKEL (reference sequence). The CDR3 DNA reads TGTGCCAGCAGCCTTAGCGGAACCCACACAGATACGCAGTATTTT. It yields the protein CASSLSGTHTDTQYF.

The V gene is TRBV6-1, the J gene TRBJ2-3, with D perhaps TRBD2 (7 bases). CDR3 length: 16 residues. CDR1 is MNHNS and CDR2 is SASEGT in the germline V gene. The ends were cut back, 2 bases at V and 2 bases at J, with 14 bases in the middle. CDR3 DNA: TGTGCCAGCAGTGAAATTGGGGGGGGCCTCACAGATACGCAGTATTTT. Translation gives CASSEIGGGLTDTQYF.

The chain links TRBV4-3 to TRBJ1-2; no clear D gene. Trimming took 0 bases from V and 2 from J, leaving 16 bases between them. This CDR3 comprises 17 residues. CDR1 is LGHNA and CDR2 is YSLEER in the germline V gene. The chain's CDR3 is CASSQEGRRRVNYGYTF. The CDR3 nucleotides read TGCGCCAGCAGCCAAGAAGGGCGACGGCGGGTCAACTATGGCTACACCTTC.

The rearrangement joins TRBV28 to TRBJ1-1; D unresolved. Per the germline V gene, CDR1 is MDHEN and CDR2 is SYDVKM. V dropped 1 base and J dropped 1 base, with 34 bases sitting between them. The CDR3 is 23 amino acids. As DNA, the CDR3 is TGTGCCAGCAGTTTATTATCGCGGATATGGAGTCTGGGTACGGTTTTGTGGAACACTGAAGCTTTCTTT. This gives the protein CASSLLSRIWSLGTVLWNTEAFF.

The sample holds one count of this clone. The V call is TRBV6-5, the J call TRBJ2-7; a weak D match, TRBD1 (5 bases). Trimming cost V 6 bases and J 4 bases, with 16 bases left between them. Per the germline V gene, CDR1 is MNHEY and CDR2 is SVGAGI. This CDR3 comprises 14 residues. CDR3 loop: CASRDMGMMYEQYF. The CDR3 coding sequence is TGTGCCAGCAGGGACATGGGGATGATGTACGAGCAGTACTTC.

This chain connects TRBV7-9 to TRBJ2-1, with 9 nucleotides matching TRBD1. The V and J ends lost 5 bases and 5 bases, in that order; junction bases with no gene match: 7. CDR1 and CDR2 from the germline V gene are SEHNR and FQNEAQ (reference sequence). This CDR3 is built from 15 residues. CDR3 residues: CASSPRGTGNNEQFF. The CDR3 region has the DNA TGTGCCAGCAGCCCCCGGGGGACAGGGAACAATGAGCAGTTCTTC.

V is TRBV5-4 and J is TRBJ2-3; 8 bases match TRBD2. The ends lost 5 bases at V and 2 bases at J; junction bases unmatched: 10. CDR3 size: 16 residues. The germline V gene encodes CDR1 SGHNT and CDR2 YYREEE (reference sequence). The CDR3 sequence: CASSDGGGLPTDTQYF. CDR3 nucleotides: TGTGCCAGCAGTGACGGCGGGGGGCTTCCCACAGATACGCAGTATTTT.

This chain links TRBV7-2 with TRBJ2-2; a possible D gene is TRBD2 (5 bases). Per the germline V gene, CDR1 is SGHTA and CDR2 is FQGNSA. This CDR3 is built from 15 residues. V shed 0 bases and J shed 4 bases, with 9 bases lying between them. DNA of the CDR3: TGTGCCAGCAGCTTAGCGAGGGAGACCACCGGGGAGCTGTTTTTT. As protein: CASSLARETTGELFF.

The V and J genes are TRBV3-1 (or the pseudogene TRBV3-2) and TRBJ1-5; a weak D match, TRBD1 (5 bases). The CDR3 runs 13 residues. V was cut by 2 bases and J by 6 bases, with 8 bases left in between. CDR1 LGHDT and CDR2 YNNKEL come from the germline V gene (reference sequence). The CDR3 is CASSQQGGQPQHF. CDR3 sequence (DNA): TGTGCCAGCAGCCAACAGGGAGGTCAGCCCCAGCATTTT.

The gene calls are TRBV5-1 and TRBJ2-2; 7 bases agree with TRBD1. V shed 1 base, J shed 1 base, and the junction held 10 bases outside the gene matches. The germline CDR1 and CDR2 sequences are SGHRS and YFSETQ. The CDR3 has 18 amino acids. The CDR3 loop reads CASSLWSGDSQNTGELFF. CDR3 DNA sequence: TGCGCCAGCAGCTTGTGGTCTGGGGACAGTCAGAACACCGGGGAGCTGTTTTTT.

The J gene is TRBJ2-2, the V gene TRBV5-1, with a weak D call TRBD1 (6 bases). The CDR3 loop spans 15 amino acids. The V gene lost 0 bases and the J gene lost 4 bases, with 10 bases spanning the gap. Germline CDR1 and CDR2: SGHRS and YFSETQ. CDR3 protein: CASSLEGETTGELFF. Here the CDR3 DNA reads TGCGCCAGCAGCTTGGAGGGGGAGACCACCGGGGAGCTGTTTTTT.

The chain combines TRBV11-2 with TRBJ1-5, with D unclear. Trimming left V 4 bases short and J 2 bases short, with 12 bases between. The CDR3 length is 15 residues. Per germline, CDR1 SGHAT and CDR2 FQNNGV. The CDR3 bases are TGTGCCAGCAGCTCCGAGTCCGGGCGCAATCAGCCCCAGCATTTT. This translates into CASSSESGRNQPQHF.

The chain is built from TRBV18 and TRBJ1-6, with TRBD1 matching over 7 bases. V shed 8 bases and J 7 bases; nucleotides not matched to a gene: 8. This CDR3 comprises 14 residues. CDR1 is KGHSH, CDR2 LQKENI, per germline. The CDR3, as DNA: TGTGCCAGCGATACAGGGGTTGGCAATTCACCCCTCCACTTT. This translates into CASDTGVGNSPLHF.

This sequence joins TRBV29-1 and TRBJ2-7, with TRBD1 identical over 7 bases. V shed 4 bases and J 7 bases; nucleotides not matched to a gene: 1. The CDR3 has 10 residues. Germline assignment: CDR1 SQVTM and CDR2 ANQGSEA. The CDR3 here is CSVVDREQYF. The CDR3 DNA follows: TGCAGCGTTGTGGACAGGGAGCAGTACTTC.

The gene calls are TRBV7-9 and TRBJ1-1, with D hard to call. Germline V gene lookup returns CDR1 SEHNR and CDR2 FQNEAQ (reference sequence). V was cut by 1 base and J by 2 bases, with 11 bases left in between. CDR3 length: 15 amino acids. The CDR3 sequence is CASSLGTVTNTEAFF. CDR3 nucleotides: TGTGCCAGCAGCTTAGGTACAGTTACTAACACTGAAGCTTTCTTT.

The genes are TRBV7-2 and TRBJ2-2, with 10 bases aligning to TRBD2. After removal of 5 bases from V and 5 bases from J, the junction contained 8 bases not matched to a gene. CDR1 is SGHTA, CDR2 FQGNSA, per germline. The CDR3 is made up of 16 amino acids. The CDR3 nucleotides are TGTGCCAGCAGCCCTATTAGCGGGGGGCGGACCGGGGAGCTGTTTTTT. It is translated as CASSPISGGRTGELFF. Looking up the rest from reference TRBV7-2 and TRBJ2-2 gives the full variable domain: GAGVSQSPSNKVTEKGKDVELRCDPISGHTALYWYRQSLGQGLEFLIYFQGNSAPDKSGLPSDRFSAERTGGSVSTLTIQRTQQEDSAVYLCASSPISGGRTGELFFGEGSRLTVL.

The chain is built from TRBV15 and TRBJ1-4; 10 bases fit TRBD1. The CDR3 length is 16 residues. The germline gives CDR1 LNHNV, CDR2 YYDKDF (reference sequence). Trimming took 2 bases from V and 5 from J; bases not matched to a gene: 5. The CDR3 sequence is CATSRYGQGVNEKLFF. CDR3 DNA: TGTGCCACCAGCAGATACGGACAGGGGGTAAATGAAAAACTGTTTTTT. The whole variable domain, filled in from reference TRBV15 and TRBJ1-4, reads DAMVIQNPRYQVTQFGKPVTLSCSQTLNHNVMYWYQQKSSQAPKLLFHYYDKDFNNEADTPDNFQSRRPNTSFCFLDIRSPGLGDTAMYLCATSRYGQGVNEKLFFGSGTQLSVL.

The V gene is TRBV3-1 (or the pseudogene TRBV3-2), the J gene TRBJ2-1; a weak D match, TRBD1 (6 bases). This CDR3 spans 15 amino acids. Germline values: CDR1 LGHDT, CDR2 YNNKEL (reference sequence). Trimming took off 3 bases at V and 6 bases at J, with 15 bases between the two ends. In DNA, the CDR3 is TGTGCCAGCAGCCATGTCCCTCCCAGGGGCAATGAGCAGTTCTTC. Residues: CASSHVPPRGNEQFF.

The chain joins TRBV12-5 to TRBJ1-5, with D unclear. V lost 7 bases to trimming and J lost 4 bases, with 11 bases between them. Germline CDR1 reads LGHNT; CDR2 reads FRNRAP. The CDR3 has 13 residues. The CDR3 DNA reads TGTGCTAGTGCCGTCGGCGGTAATCAGCCCCAGCATTTT. It is translated as CASAVGGNQPQHF.

This CDR3 is CASSQTGILKETQYF. The CDR3 nucleotides read TGTGCCAGCTCCCAGACCGGGATTCTAAAAGAGACCCAGTACTTC. The chain combines TRBV28 with TRBJ2-5; D perhaps matches TRBD2 (5 bases). Germline-derived CDR1 and CDR2 are MDHEN and SYDVKM. The V and J ends lost 8 bases and 3 bases respectively, with 19 bases between them. The CDR3 has 15 residues.